Here is one T cell receptor beta chain with its context. Its target is unknown. These data originate in a study of T cell responses to AZD1222 COVID-19 vaccine. Findings and limits, study-wide: Reportedly, close to half of spike-specific TCRs are directed against unmutated variant regions. The study sampled repertoires only after the peak T cell response.

Deletions cut 7 bases from V and 8 bases from J, with 20 bases between. The CDR3 spans 14 residues. The germline CDR1 and CDR2 sequences are MNHEY and SVGAGI. Sequenced by immunoSEQ multiplex PCR; TCRdb stores in-frame clones only, minus some. In the table there are around 170,000 clones, around 90% of which are singletons. This material consisted of peripheral blood, taken 28 days after the second AZD1222 dose. V and J are TRBV6-5 and TRBJ1-2; D call uncertain. The receptor was derived from an adult who received the AZD1222 COVID-19 vaccine. The DNA for the CDR3 is TGTGCCAGCACCACGGACGGTGTAAAGGGCGGCTACACCTTC. Its protein product is CASTTDGVKGGYTF.